The 23 T cell receptor beta chains listed next were all sequenced from one sample in a study of cytomegalovirus exposure and HLA in healthy donors. 13 Jbeta primers and 60 Vbeta primers were used for the PCR. Measured with immunoSEQ multiplex PCR; TCRdb has only the in-frame clones, and not every one. This sample has fewer than 120,000 clones; around 79% occur once, and the top ten carry 1% to 1.5%. Sequenced material: PBMCs. These receptors were collected from a woman aged 25 to 39 in good health and CMV-seronegative.

This clone is a singleton in its sample. The gene calls are TRBV7-6 and TRBJ2-7; no definite D call. This CDR3 has 12 residues. V dropped 6 bases and J dropped 2 bases, with 8 bases sitting between them. The germline V gene encodes CDR1 SGHVS and CDR2 FNYEAQ. CDR3 in amino acids: CASSPLAYEQYF. CDR3 sequence (DNA): TGTGCCAGCAGTCCTTTAGCCTACGAGCAGTACTTC.

This clone was found a few times. DNA of the CDR3: TGTGCCAGCAGTTCCGGGGTATCTGGGGCCAACGTCCTGACTTTC. This translates into CASSSGVSGANVLTF. The chain links TRBV6-5 to TRBJ2-6; tentatively, D is TRBD2 (5 bases). Germline CDR1 and CDR2: MNHEY and SVGAGI. V lost 4 bases and J lost 1, with 8 bases in between. This CDR3 contains 15 residues.

This clone occurred a few times. The chain is built from TRBV9 and TRBJ2-7; 10 nucleotides match TRBD1. Losses at the gene ends were 3 bases for V and 5 bases for J; bases not matched to a gene: 5. Germline CDR1 SGDLS, CDR2 YYNGEE. The length of the CDR3 is 14 residues. The CDR3 spells CASSGGTGVDEQYF. DNA of the CDR3: TGTGCCAGCAGCGGGGGGACAGGGGTCGACGAGCAGTACTTC.

The V and J genes are TRBV5-1 and TRBJ2-7, with D tentatively TRBD1 (6 bases). The V end lost 0 bases, the J end lost 6 bases, and 10 bases lay between the germline ends. The V gene's germline CDR1 is SGHRS and CDR2 YFSETQ. This CDR3 region has 13 residues. The CDR3 region is CASSLGRGSEQYF. The CDR3 DNA reads as TGCGCCAGCAGCTTGGGAAGGGGGAGCGAGCAGTACTTC.

The chain couples TRBV4-2 to TRBJ2-1, with 8 positions matching TRBD2. Germline CDR1 is LGHNA and CDR2 is YNFKEQ. This CDR3 has 16 residues. V trimming: 2 bases; J trimming: 0 bases; junction bases outside the gene matches: 3. Here the CDR3 DNA reads TGTGCCAGCAGCCAAACTAGCGGTAGCTCCTACAATGAGCAGTTCTTC. Amino acids: CASSQTSGSSYNEQFF.

The rearrangement links TRBV4-1 to TRBJ2-1; TRBD2 is a possible D gene (6 bases). This CDR3 is built from 17 residues. CDR1 and CDR2 from the germline V gene are MGHRA and YSYEKL. The V end lost 0 bases, the J end lost 2 bases, and 14 bases lay between the germline ends. The CDR3 region has the DNA TGCGCCAGCAGCCAAGATCTTAGTCGCGGGACCTACAATGAGCAGTTCTTC. As protein: CASSQDLSRGTYNEQFF.

The genes are TRBV9 and TRBJ1-1, with TRBD1 as a possible D gene (5 bases). From germline, CDR1 is SGDLS and CDR2 YYNGEE. This CDR3 contains 13 residues. Trimming removed 3 bases at V and 0 bases at J, with 6 bases between. CDR3 region: CASSAGLNTEAFF. The CDR3 DNA is TGTGCCAGCAGCGCAGGGTTGAACACTGAAGCTTTCTTT.

The rearrangement uses TRBV6-5 and TRBJ1-6; a weak D match, TRBD1 (5 bases). This CDR3 spans 15 amino acids. In germline, CDR1 is MNHEY, CDR2 SVGAGI. Trimming shortened V by 2 bases and J by 0 bases, and 5 bases separated the two germline ends. This CDR3 is CASSYQGSYNSPLHF. The DNA for the CDR3 is TGTGCCAGCAGTTACCAGGGCTCCTATAATTCACCCCTCCACTTT.

V usage is TRBV2 and J usage is TRBJ2-6; 7 bases line up with TRBD1. This CDR3 region has 15 residues. Losses at the gene ends were 11 bases for V and 0 bases for J; bases not matched to a gene: 7. Germline V gene lookup returns CDR1 SNHLY and CDR2 FYNNEI. The CDR3 sequence: CAGNRGSSGANVLTF. The CDR3 DNA follows: TGTGCCGGTAACAGGGGAAGCTCTGGGGCCAACGTCCTGACTTTC.

The V and J genes are TRBV5-1 and TRBJ1-1; TRBD1 matches 7 bases. Germline values: CDR1 SGHRS, CDR2 YFSETQ. CDR3 length: 14 amino acids. V lost 4 bases, J lost 2 bases, and 5 bases stayed unmatched. The CDR3 region has the DNA TGCGCCAGCAGCGTACAGGGGCGTAACACTGAAGCTTTCTTT. Its translation: CASSVQGRNTEAFF.

The rearrangement joins TRBV5-1 to TRBJ2-7; TRBD2 matches at 11 bases. The CDR3 covers 17 residues. The germline gives CDR1 SGHRS, CDR2 YFSETQ. The V gene end was trimmed by 4 bases and the J gene end by 0 bases; junction bases not matched to a gene: 9. CDR3 in amino acids: CASSPGGGLAVSYEQYF. The CDR3, as DNA: TGCGCCAGCAGCCCTGGCGGGGGACTAGCGGTCTCCTACGAGCAGTACTTC.

The chain has TRBV5-4 and TRBJ2-2, with 11 bases aligning to TRBD2. Trimming removed 3 bases from V and 5 bases from J; junction bases left unmatched: 6. The CDR3 consists of 16 residues. Germline V gene sequence: CDR1 SGHNT, CDR2 YYREEE (reference sequence). The CDR3 bases are TGTGCCAGCAGCTCCGGGACTAGCGGAGCTACCGGGGAGCTGTTTTTT. This sequence encodes CASSSGTSGATGELFF.

This clone was counted only a few times. The chain is built from TRBV30 and TRBJ2-7; D not resolved. The CDR3 totals 14 residues. Per germline, CDR1 GTSNPN and CDR2 SVGIG (reference sequence). The ends were cut back, 2 bases at V and 1 base at J, with 12 bases in the middle. CDR3 bases: TGTGCCTGGAGTAACTTCGGTTCGTCCTACGAGCAGTACTTC. Protein sequence: CAWSNFGSSYEQYF.

This clone was counted between two and nine times. The chain is built from TRBV5-1 and TRBJ2-5; 12 nucleotides align to TRBD2. The end of the DNA fits TRBJ2-7 better, so the J call may be wrong. The CDR3 is 17 residues long. Germline values: CDR1 SGHRS, CDR2 YFSETQ. The chain's CDR3 is CASSKGTSGPYSYEQYF. CDR3 DNA sequence: TGCGCCAGCAGCAAAGGGACTAGCGGGCCCTACTCCTACGAGCAGTACTTC.

J is TRBJ2-4 and V is TRBV7-9; no firm D call. V was cut by 4 bases and J by 0 bases, with 13 bases left in between. The germline V gene has CDR1 SEHNR and CDR2 FQNEAQ (reference sequence). The CDR3 is 16 amino acids. This CDR3 reads CASSSPIALAKNIQYF. Here the CDR3 DNA reads TGTGCCAGCAGCTCTCCCATTGCGCTAGCCAAAAACATTCAGTACTTC.

CDR3 DNA: TGTGCCAGCACGACTTCCTACGAGCAGTACTTC. Amino acid sequence: CASTTSYEQYF. The V call is TRBV28, the J call TRBJ2-7; D is ambiguous. CDR3 length equals 11 residues. The V and J ends lost 7 bases and 1 base respectively, with 5 bases between them. Germline CDR1 is MDHEN and CDR2 is SYDVKM.

The CDR3 DNA sequence: TGTGCCAGCAGTTATCCCGAGGGCGACACTGAAGCTTTCTTT. This translates into CASSYPEGDTEAFF. The rearrangement joins TRBV28 to TRBJ1-1; D is unclear. From germline, CDR1 is MDHEN and CDR2 SYDVKM. The V gene lost 4 bases and the J gene lost 3 bases, with 12 bases spanning the gap. The CDR3 spans 14 residues.

This CDR3 is CASSPGLAGGHEQFF. The CDR3 DNA is TGTGCCAGCAGCCCGGGACTAGCGGGAGGCCATGAGCAGTTCTTC. J is TRBJ2-1 and V is TRBV11-3; 15 bases map to TRBD2. The CDR3 sequence is 15 residues long. Unmatched junction bases numbered 4, after V lost 5 bases and J lost 8 bases. Germline CDR1 SGHNT, CDR2 YENEEA.

The chain recombines TRBV4-1 with TRBJ2-4; 8 bases line up with TRBD1. V shed 3 bases and J 7 bases; nucleotides not matched to a gene: 5. Germline loops: CDR1 MGHRA, CDR2 YSYEKL. This CDR3 spans 14 amino acids. The CDR3 here is CASSHRGRRNIQYF. The CDR3, as DNA: TGCGCCAGCAGCCACAGGGGGCGCCGGAACATTCAGTACTTC.

This clone was counted a single time. The rearrangement links TRBV7-2 to TRBJ2-1; 7 bases are a match to TRBD2. CDR3 size: 17 residues. Losses at the gene ends were 2 bases for V and 7 bases for J; bases not matched to a gene: 14. Germline V gene data show CDR1 as SGHTA and CDR2 as FQGNSA. The CDR3 bases are TGTGCCAGCAGCTTAAGGGTAGCGGGCACAAAAAGGAATGAGCAGTTCTTC. Translation: CASSLRVAGTKRNEQFF.

The chain employs TRBV7-2 and TRBJ1-1; no clear D. V was trimmed by 5 bases and J by 11 bases, leaving 21 bases between them. Germline V gene data show CDR1 as SGHTA and CDR2 as FQGNSA. The CDR3 extends over 14 amino acids. The CDR3 is CASSHGPPGRWAFF. The CDR3 bases are TGTGCCAGCAGCCATGGCCCCCCAGGCCGGTGGGCTTTCTTT.

The chain has TRBV7-2 and TRBJ2-1; the D gene is possibly TRBD2 (5 bases). V shed 0 bases and J shed 5 bases, with 8 bases lying between them. CDR1 and CDR2 from the germline V gene are SGHTA and FQGNSA. This CDR3 has 14 amino acids. CDR3 residues: CASSLASGNNEQFF. In nucleotides, the CDR3 is TGTGCCAGCAGCTTAGCCAGCGGAAACAATGAGCAGTTCTTC.

This clone was seen just once. The V and J genes are TRBV5-4 and TRBJ2-1; 7 positions match TRBD2. The germline V gene encodes CDR1 SGHNT and CDR2 YYREEE (reference sequence). V trimming: 0 bases; J trimming: 7 bases; junction bases outside the gene matches: 7. The CDR3 totals 15 residues. The CDR3 region is CASSLGDYPRNEQFF. DNA of the CDR3: TGTGCCAGCAGCTTGGGGGACTACCCTAGGAATGAGCAGTTCTTC.